Below, 28 T cell receptor beta chains from the same sample are listed, as sequenced in a study of blood T cells in healthy people across ages. The authors ran a second PCR of roughly 6 to 12 cycles using a sample-barcoded 5' primer and a J-beta primer mix. TCRdb independently ran MiXCR on the 5' RACE reads; one entry per CDR3 protein. Here the sample spans around 1,600,000 distinct CDR3 sequences, approximately 43% being singletons. Material for sequencing was blood. These receptors were obtained from a young woman in good health.

In its sample, this clonotype was seen once. One end of the junction varies from germline; a read error may be responsible. This sequence joins TRBV4-3 and TRBJ2-6; tentative D call: TRBD1 (5 bases). The V gene's germline CDR1 is LGHNA and CDR2 YSLEER. The CDR3 totals 14 residues. CDR3 loop: CASSHSTGANVPTF. CDR3 in DNA: TGCGCCAGCAGCCACAGTACTGGGGCCAACGTCCCGACTTTC.

This chain links TRBV6-5 with TRBJ1-5; 7 bases agree with TRBD1. The CDR3 consists of 13 residues. Germline CDR1 is MNHEY and CDR2 is SVGAGI. Trimming at V came to 5 bases and at J to 6 bases, leaving 4 bases not matched to a gene. This CDR3 is CASSRDRIQPQHF. The CDR3 DNA reads TGTGCCAGCAGTCGGGACAGAATTCAGCCCCAGCATTTT.

This chain links TRBV28 with TRBJ2-3; no definite D call. The CDR3 runs to 17 residues. The germline V gene has CDR1 MDHEN and CDR2 SYDVKM. V lost 3 bases and J lost 0, with 16 bases in between. The CDR3 nucleotides read TGTGCCAGCAGTTTCTCTTCTAGGGTCCCTAGCACAGATACGCAGTATTTT. It encodes CASSFSSRVPSTDTQYF.

This clonotype has only a few counts. The V call is TRBV28, the J call TRBJ2-7; D may correspond to TRBD1 or TRBD2 (5 bases each). The CDR3 sequence is 15 residues long. V lost 8 bases and J 2 bases, leaving 19 bases between the germline ends. The V gene's germline CDR1 is MDHEN and CDR2 SYDVKM. For the CDR3, the DNA is TGTGCCAGCCGAACCCCGGGGCTATCTACCTACGAGCAGTACTTC. Its translation: CASRTPGLSTYEQYF. The full variable domain, with the rest looked up from reference TRBV28 and TRBJ2-7, is DVKVTQSSRYLVKRTGEKVFLECVQDMDHENMFWYRQDPGLGLRLIYFSYDVKMKEKGDIPEGYSVSREKKERFSLILESASTNQTSMYLCASRTPGLSTYEQYFGPGTRLTVT.

The CDR3 loop is CASGSLGRAGSYNEQYF. DNA for the CDR3: TGTGCCAGCGGCAGTTTGGGGAGAGCGGGATCCTACAATGAGCAGTACTTC. The gene calls are TRBV11-2 and TRBJ2-1; the match to TRBD2 covers 7 bases. The J call is doubtful: the DNA matches TRBJ2-7 better. The CDR3 spans 17 residues. Germline V gene data show CDR1 as SGHAT and CDR2 as FQNNGV.

The chain recombines TRBV28 with TRBJ1-5, with D maybe TRBD1 (6 bases). The CDR3 runs 17 residues. Germline V CDR1 and CDR2: MDHEN, SYDVKM. The V end was cut by 7 bases, the J end by 3 bases, with 22 bases between. CDR3 loop: CASTFFGMTGYNQPQHF. The CDR3 coding sequence is TGTGCCAGCACTTTTTTTGGGATGACAGGATACAATCAGCCCCAGCATTTT.

This clonotype was detected ten times or more. DNA of the CDR3: TGTGCCATCAGTGATCAGGGACCCAGCGAAGATACGCAGTATTTT. Translated, it gives CAISDQGPSEDTQYF. V and J are TRBV10-3 and TRBJ2-3, with D perhaps TRBD1 or TRBD2 (5 bases each). CDR1 is ENHRY and CDR2 is SYGVKD in the germline V gene. The CDR3 consists of 15 residues. Trimming cost V 3 bases and J 5 bases, with 15 bases left between them.

The chain uses TRBV27 and TRBJ2-5, with TRBD2 matching over 11 bases. Germline values: CDR1 MNHEY, CDR2 SMNVEV (reference sequence). The CDR3 extends over 16 amino acids. J was trimmed by 5 bases and V by 3 bases; bases with no gene match: 8. The CDR3 DNA is TGTGCCAGCAGTTTGAGACTAGCGGGGCTTTTTGAGACCCAGTACTTC. This codes for CASSLRLAGLFETQYF.

This sequence joins TRBV2 and TRBJ2-3; D unresolved. The CDR3 is 12 amino acids. The germline CDR1 and CDR2 sequences are SNHLY and FYNNEI. With 6 bases removed from V and 6 bases from J, the gap between germline ends came to 10 bases. Here the CDR3 DNA reads TGTGCCAGCAGGGACCTCCGGGATACGCAGTATTTT. It translates to CASRDLRDTQYF.

About this clonotype itself: The germline gene is not matched at one end of the junction; a read error may be the cause. The chain has TRBV7-7 and TRBJ2-1; maybe TRBD1 (6 bases). The CDR3 loop spans 14 amino acids. Germline values: CDR1 SSHAT, CDR2 FNYEAQ (reference sequence). The CDR3 nucleotides read TGTGCTAGCAGCAAGGTTACAGGGTTGGATGAGCAGTTCTTC. The encoded protein is CASSKVTGLDEQFF.

This rearrangement joins TRBV29-1 to TRBJ2-1; D possibly uses TRBD1 or TRBD2 (5 bases each). The length of the CDR3 is 12 residues. V lost 4 bases to trimming and J lost 10 bases, with 14 bases between them. The V gene's germline CDR1 is SQVTM and CDR2 ANQGSEA. CDR3 nucleotide sequence: TGCAGCGTTGTAGTGGGGGTCAGCGAGCAGTTCTTC. Its translation is CSVVVGVSEQFF.

The table lists this clonotype with a few counts. This rearrangement joins TRBV20-1 to TRBJ1-5; 7 nucleotides match TRBD1. J lost 0 bases, V lost 5 bases, and 13 bases had no gene match. In germline, CDR1 is DFQATT, CDR2 SNEGSKA (reference sequence). The CDR3 has 17 residues. The CDR3 reads CSAGTGAGSYSNQPQHF. CDR3 nucleotide sequence: TGCAGTGCTGGCACAGGGGCTGGGAGCTATAGCAATCAGCCCCAGCATTTT.

The rearrangement uses TRBV29-1 and TRBJ2-1, with a possible D match to TRBD2 (5 bases). The CDR3 loop spans 12 amino acids. Trimming shortened V by 6 bases and J by 9 bases, and 15 bases separated the two germline ends. Germline V gene data show CDR1 as SQVTM and CDR2 as ANQGSEA. The CDR3 nucleotides are TGCAGCGTGGAGGACCGCAAGCTTGAGCAGTTCTTC. Translating gives CSVEDRKLEQFF.

In this sample, this clonotype turned up a few times. V usage is TRBV20-1 and J usage is TRBJ1-2; 8 bases agree with TRBD1. The CDR3 is 12 amino acids. CDR1 and CDR2 from the germline V gene are DFQATT and SNEGSKA (reference sequence). The V and J ends lost 3 bases and 7 bases, in that order; junction bases with no gene match: 4. CDR3 sequence reads: CSARDREAGYTF. In DNA, the CDR3 is TGCAGTGCTAGGGACAGGGAGGCTGGCTACACCTTC.

The gene calls are TRBV13 and TRBJ2-1; D not resolved. Matching the DNA end better, TRBJ2-7 makes the J call doubtful. This CDR3 is 15 amino acids long. Germline values: CDR1 PRHDT, CDR2 FYEKMQ (reference sequence). CDR3 protein: CASSLEKLTYNEQYF. In nucleotides, the CDR3 is TGTGCCAGCAGCTTGGAAAAGCTGACCTACAATGAGCAGTACTTC.

The gene calls are TRBV20-1 and TRBJ2-3; 9 bases are a match to TRBD2. With V trimmed by 6 bases and J by 4 bases, 14 bases remained unmatched. CDR1 is DFQATT, CDR2 SNEGSKA, per germline (reference sequence). The CDR3 has 16 amino acids. CDR3 loop: CSANRGSGSRADTQYF. The CDR3 DNA follows: TGCAGTGCCAACAGGGGTAGCGGGAGTCGAGCAGATACGCAGTATTTT.

In this sample, this clonotype turned up a few times. The chain has TRBV29-1 and TRBJ2-5; D may be TRBD2 (5 bases). The V gene lost 4 bases and the J gene lost 11 bases, with 20 bases spanning the gap. Germline V gene data show CDR1 as SQVTM and CDR2 as ANQGSEA. This CDR3 has 13 amino acids. The CDR3 loop is CSVGTDSYNEQYF. CDR3 in DNA: TGCAGCGTTGGGACTGATTCCTACAATGAGCAGTACTTC.

The V call is TRBV20-1, the J call TRBJ1-5; D remains ambiguous. The V end lost 5 bases, the J end lost 7 bases, and 27 bases lay between the germline ends. This CDR3 has 17 residues. Germline V lookup: CDR1 DFQATT, CDR2 SNEGSKA (reference sequence). CDR3 coding DNA: TGCAGTGCTCCCTCCCCAGGCGTTCCCTCGGAGAGGCAGCCCCAGCATTTT. It is translated as CSAPSPGVPSERQPQHF.

This clonotype was found a few times. This chain connects TRBV14 to TRBJ1-2; D gene uncertain. Trimming took off 2 bases at V and 5 bases at J, with 15 bases between the two ends. The CDR3 spans 15 residues. From germline, CDR1 is SGHDN and CDR2 FVKESK. As DNA, the CDR3 is TGTGCCAGCAGCCAAAGGGCGAAGGGCGTGTATGGCTACACCTTC. Protein: CASSQRAKGVYGYTF. Full variable domain (outside the CDR3, taken from reference TRBV14 and TRBJ1-2): EAGVTQFPSHSVIEKGQTVTLRCDPISGHDNLYWYRRVMGKEIKFLLHFVKESKQDESGMPNNRFLAERTGGTYSTLKVQPAELEDSGVYFCASSQRAKGVYGYTFGSGTRLTVV.

In its sample, this clonotype was seen a few times. This chain connects TRBV9 to TRBJ2-3; 12 bases align to TRBD2. V lost 1 base and J lost 0; bases outside the gene matches: 3. Germline loops: CDR1 SGDLS, CDR2 YYNGEE. The CDR3 is made up of 17 amino acids. Written as DNA, the CDR3 is TGTGCCAGCAGCGTACCGACTAGCGGGGGAAGCACAGATACGCAGTATTTT. Translating it yields CASSVPTSGGSTDTQYF.

This clonotype was seen repeatedly, ten times or more. The chain combines TRBV18 with TRBJ2-5, with D perhaps TRBD1 (5 bases). Trimming took 6 bases from V and 2 from J, leaving 10 bases between them. The CDR3 is made up of 13 amino acids. Germline V CDR1 and CDR2: KGHSH, LQKENI. The CDR3, as DNA: TGTGCCAGCTCCGGAGACAGTCAAGAGACCCAGTACTTC. Translation gives CASSGDSQETQYF.

This clonotype has a handful of counts. V usage is TRBV7-9 and J usage is TRBJ2-1; 9 nucleotides agree with TRBD2. The CDR3 extends over 17 amino acids. The V segment lost 5 bases and the J segment 0 bases; nucleotides outside the gene matches: 8. Germline CDR1 is SEHNR and CDR2 is FQNEAQ (reference sequence). CDR3 protein: CASSQGLAWSSYNEQFF. CDR3 nucleotide sequence: TGTGCCAGCAGCCAGGGACTAGCTTGGAGCTCCTACAATGAGCAGTTCTTC.

The chain combines TRBV10-3 with TRBJ1-2; 7 bases agree with TRBD1. This CDR3 comprises 14 residues. Germline CDR1 and CDR2: ENHRY and SYGVKD. The trim removed 0 bases at V and 6 bases at J, leaving 4 bases unmatched. The CDR3 DNA is TGTGCCATCAGTGAGTCGAGCCAGGGGGATGGCTACACCTTC. This sequence encodes CAISESSQGDGYTF.

The chain carries TRBV10-3 and TRBJ1-2; D is uncertain. The ends were cut back, 0 bases at V and 7 bases at J, with 12 bases in the middle. The CDR3 runs to 14 residues. CDR1 ENHRY and CDR2 SYGVKD come from the germline V gene. This CDR3 is CAISESSSLAGYTF. In DNA form, the CDR3 reads TGTGCCATCAGTGAGTCGAGCAGTTTGGCTGGCTACACCTTC.

V gene TRBV12-5 combines with J gene TRBJ2-3; weak D call: TRBD1 (6 bases). V was pared by 6 bases and J by 3 bases, with 13 bases between. Germline values: CDR1 LGHNT, CDR2 FRNRAP. This CDR3 region has 14 residues. The CDR3 protein is CASGLRGRTDTQYF. CDR3 sequence (DNA): TGTGCTAGTGGACTTAGGGGGAGAACAGATACGCAGTATTTT.

This clonotype has more than one count but fewer than ten. The chain is built from TRBV20-1 and TRBJ2-1; the match to TRBD2 covers 10 bases. Per the germline V gene, CDR1 is DFQATT and CDR2 is SNEGSKA (reference sequence). V lost 7 bases, J lost 2 bases, and 8 bases stayed unmatched. The CDR3 runs 15 residues. The DNA of the CDR3 is TGCAGTGGTTATAGCGGGAGGTCTCCCTACAATGAGCAGTTCTTC. Its translation is CSGYSGRSPYNEQFF.

This clonotype appeared a few times. V is TRBV10-3 and J is TRBJ2-3; 9 bases match TRBD2. V shed 3 bases, J shed 6 bases, and the junction held 7 bases outside the gene matches. The germline CDR1 and CDR2 sequences are ENHRY and SYGVKD. The CDR3 runs 15 residues. The CDR3 bases are TGTGCCATCAGTGAATTGCGGGGGGGTGCTGATACGCAGTATTTT. Translated, it gives CAISELRGGADTQYF.

This clonotype has a handful of counts. The CDR3 region has the DNA TGCAGTGCTAACGGGAGGGCCAACAAAGAGCAGTACTTC. Its protein product is CSANGRANKEQYF. The rearrangement joins TRBV20-1 to TRBJ2-7; 8 positions match TRBD2. Germline lookup yields CDR1 DFQATT and CDR2 SNEGSKA (reference sequence). J gave up 7 bases and V 4 bases, and 9 bases lay outside the gene matches. CDR3 size: 13 residues.